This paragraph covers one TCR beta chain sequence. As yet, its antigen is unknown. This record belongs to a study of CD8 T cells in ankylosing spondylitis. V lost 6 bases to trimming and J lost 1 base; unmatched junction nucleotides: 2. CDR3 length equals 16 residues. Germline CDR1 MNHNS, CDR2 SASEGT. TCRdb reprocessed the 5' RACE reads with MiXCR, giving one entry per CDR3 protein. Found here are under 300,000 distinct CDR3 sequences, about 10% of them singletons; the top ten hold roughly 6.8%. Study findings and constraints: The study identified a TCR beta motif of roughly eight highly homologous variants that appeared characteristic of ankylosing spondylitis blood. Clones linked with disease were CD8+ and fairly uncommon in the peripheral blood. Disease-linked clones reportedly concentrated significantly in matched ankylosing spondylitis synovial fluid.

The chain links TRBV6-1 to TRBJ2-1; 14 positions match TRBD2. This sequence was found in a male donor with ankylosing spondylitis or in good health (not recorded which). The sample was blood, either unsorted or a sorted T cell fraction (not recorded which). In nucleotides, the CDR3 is TGTGCCAGCAGACGACTAGCGGGAGGGTCCTACAATGAGCAGTTCTTC. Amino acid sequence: CASRRLAGGSYNEQFF.